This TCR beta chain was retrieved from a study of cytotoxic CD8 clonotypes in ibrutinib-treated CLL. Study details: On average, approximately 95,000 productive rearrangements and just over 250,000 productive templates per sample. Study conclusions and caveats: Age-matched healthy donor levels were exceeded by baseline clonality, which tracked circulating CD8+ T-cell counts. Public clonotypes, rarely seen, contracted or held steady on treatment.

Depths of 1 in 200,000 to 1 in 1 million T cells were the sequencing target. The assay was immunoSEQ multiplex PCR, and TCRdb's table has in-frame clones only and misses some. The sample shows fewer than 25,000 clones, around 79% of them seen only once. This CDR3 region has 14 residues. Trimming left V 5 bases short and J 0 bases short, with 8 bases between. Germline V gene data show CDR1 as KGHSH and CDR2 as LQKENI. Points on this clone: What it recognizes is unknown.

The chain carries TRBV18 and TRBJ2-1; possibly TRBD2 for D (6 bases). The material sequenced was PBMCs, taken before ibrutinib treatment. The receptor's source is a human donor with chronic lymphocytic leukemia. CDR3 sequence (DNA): TGTGCCAGCTCAGGGGGGAGCTCCTACAATGAGCAGTTCTTC. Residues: CASSGGSSYNEQFF.